A single sample gave rise to the 29 T cell receptor beta chains below, sequenced in a study of cytomegalovirus exposure and HLA in healthy donors. PCR primers comprised 60 Vbeta and 13 Jbeta primers. Data came from immunoSEQ multiplex PCR; TCRdb stores just in-frame clones and leaves some out. This table has 50,000 or so clones, roughly 76% appearing once. Sequencing was done on a sample of PBMCs. Every receptor here comes from a man aged 25 to 45 in good health and CMV-seronegative.

The CDR3 protein is CASSRSQGTGNTIYF. The CDR3 DNA reads TGTGCCAGCAGCAGATCACAGGGGACTGGAAACACCATATATTTT. The rearrangement uses TRBV11-2 and TRBJ1-3; 7 nucleotides match TRBD1. Unmatched junction bases numbered 6, after V lost 5 bases and J lost 2 bases. The CDR3 loop spans 15 amino acids. Germline V gene lookup returns CDR1 SGHAT and CDR2 FQNNGV.

This chain uses TRBV29-1 with TRBJ2-7; 8 nucleotides match TRBD1. The CDR3 is 14 amino acids. The germline V gene has CDR1 SQVTM and CDR2 ANQGSEA. After removal of 4 bases from V and 4 bases from J, the junction contained 9 bases not matched to a gene. CDR3 sequence: CSVVLARGLYEQYF. The CDR3 bases are TGCAGCGTTGTTCTGGCCAGGGGGCTGTACGAGCAGTACTTC.

The J gene is TRBJ1-2, the V gene TRBV4-2, with a possible D match to TRBD1 (5 bases). This CDR3 has 16 amino acids. Germline assignment: CDR1 LGHNA and CDR2 YNFKEQ. Trimming took 0 bases from V and 4 from J, leaving 15 bases between them. CDR3 coding DNA: TGTGCCAGCAGCCAAGAAGGGCAGGGCAGCCTCTATGGCTACACCTTC. Translating gives CASSQEGQGSLYGYTF.

This clone occurred a few times. The chain uses TRBV2 and TRBJ2-7; 8 bases align to TRBD1. Germline CDR1 SNHLY, CDR2 FYNNEI. J gave up 5 bases and V 3 bases, and 3 bases lay outside the gene matches. The CDR3 is 13 residues long. CDR3 coding DNA: TGTGCCAGCAGTGACAGGGGGCGCCACGAGCAGTACTTC. This encodes CASSDRGRHEQYF.

This clone showed up just a few times. V gene TRBV10-1 combines with J gene TRBJ2-2; D gene unclear. Germline V gives CDR1 WNHNN, CDR2 SYGVQD (reference sequence). Trimming removed 5 bases from V and 7 bases from J, with 8 bases in between. This CDR3 is 12 amino acids long. CDR3 nucleotide sequence: TGCGCCAGCAGTACCGGTTACGGGGAGCTGTTTTTT. Translated, it gives CASSTGYGELFF.

V and J are TRBV7-9 and TRBJ2-1; D is unresolved. The V and J ends lost 7 bases and 0 bases respectively, with 13 bases between them. The CDR3 contains 15 residues. Germline-derived CDR1 and CDR2 are SEHNR and FQNEAQ (reference sequence). CDR3 sequence: CASTSYLSSYNEQFF. DNA of the CDR3: TGTGCCAGCACTTCGTACTTGAGCTCCTACAATGAGCAGTTCTTC.

The chain joins TRBV4-2 to TRBJ2-7; 10 nucleotides align to TRBD1. This CDR3 spans 14 amino acids. CDR1 and CDR2 (germline): LGHNA, YNFKEQ. The V and J ends lost 5 bases and 2 bases, in that order; junction bases with no gene match: 3. The CDR3 region has the DNA TGTGCCAGCAGCTCGGGACAGGGGCCCTACGAGCAGTACTTC. The encoded protein is CASSSGQGPYEQYF.

To note about this clone: Here the CDR3 omits its conserved ending phenylalanine or tryptophan, so a read error is the likely source. The CDR3 DNA reads as TGTGCCTGGAGGGAAGCGGGAGGGCCAAATTTTGCAGATACGCAGTATGTT. It translates to CAWREAGGPNFADTQYV. V gene TRBV30 combines with J gene TRBJ2-3; TRBD2 matches at 10 bases. CDR1 and CDR2 from the germline V gene are GTSNPN and SVGIG (reference sequence). J was trimmed by 4 bases and V by 3 bases; bases with no gene match: 13. This CDR3 contains 17 residues.

The chain has TRBV25-1 and TRBJ2-7; 8 bases align to TRBD2. After removal of 3 bases from V and 1 base from J, the junction contained 8 bases not matched to a gene. The germline V gene has CDR1 MGHDK and CDR2 SYGVNS. CDR3 size: 16 residues. The CDR3 nucleotides read TGTGCCAGCAGTGACGGCAGCGGGAGTGGGTCCTACGAGCAGTACTTC. It codes for CASSDGSGSGSYEQYF.

The V and J genes are TRBV15 and TRBJ2-5, with TRBD2 identical over 7 bases. CDR1 is LNHNV and CDR2 is YYDKDF in the germline V gene (reference sequence). This CDR3 spans 15 amino acids. V shed 0 bases and J 5 bases; nucleotides not matched to a gene: 6. In DNA form, the CDR3 reads TGTGCCACCAGCAGAGATCGGAGCGGGGAGGAGACCCAGTACTTC. Its protein product is CATSRDRSGEETQYF.

This clone came up a few times. The rearrangement joins TRBV10-3 to TRBJ2-6, with 11 bases matching TRBD2. Germline CDR1 and CDR2: ENHRY and SYGVKD. The CDR3 is made up of 20 amino acids. The V and J ends lost 2 bases and 0 bases, in that order; junction bases with no gene match: 9. CDR3 DNA sequence: TGTGCCATCAGTGAGCCGGGACTAGCGGTTACGAGCTCTGGGGCCAACGTCCTGACTTTC. Protein sequence: CAISEPGLAVTSSGANVLTF.

This chain links TRBV29-1 with TRBJ2-5; D not certain. The DNA matches TRBJ2-7 better at its end, which makes the J call doubtful. CDR1 is SQVTM and CDR2 is ANQGSEA in the germline V gene. This CDR3 has 10 amino acids. In DNA, the CDR3 is TGCAGCGTTGAAGACAACGAGCAGTACTTC. This gives the protein CSVEDNEQYF.

J is TRBJ2-5 and V is TRBV30; 7 nucleotides match TRBD1. The CDR3 loop spans 15 amino acids. CDR1 is GTSNPN, CDR2 SVGIG, per germline (reference sequence). Trimming removed 2 bases from V and 4 bases from J; junction bases left unmatched: 10. The CDR3 coding sequence is TGTGCCTGGAGTATTACAGGGGCCCCCGGAGAGACCCAGTACTTC. Translation: CAWSITGAPGETQYF.

This clone has just one count. V gene TRBV18 combines with J gene TRBJ2-5, with 7 bases identical to TRBD2. The V gene end was trimmed by 0 bases and the J gene end by 4 bases; junction bases not matched to a gene: 5. Germline assignment: CDR1 KGHSH and CDR2 LQKENI. The CDR3 has 15 amino acids. The CDR3 DNA is TGTGCCAGCTCACCACCATTGCGGGGGTCAGAGACCCAGTACTTC. Encoded protein: CASSPPLRGSETQYF. The full variable domain, rest sourced from reference TRBV18 and TRBJ2-5, is NAGVMQNPRHLVRRRGQEARLRCSPMKGHSHVYWYRQLPEEGLKFMVYLQKENIIDESGMPKERFSAEFPKEGPSILRIQQVVRGDSAAYFCASSPPLRGSETQYFGPGTRLLVL.

This chain connects TRBV28 to TRBJ2-2; a weak D match, TRBD1 (5 bases). Germline V gene data show CDR1 as MDHEN and CDR2 as SYDVKM. The CDR3 is made up of 14 amino acids. V gave up 6 bases and J gave up 6 bases, with 14 bases separating them. The CDR3 nucleotides are TGTGCCAGCAGCCCGCCAGGGTTTGCCGGGGAGCTGTTTTTT. This translates into CASSPPGFAGELFF. The full variable domain, with the rest looked up from reference TRBV28 and TRBJ2-2, is DVKVTQSSRYLVKRTGEKVFLECVQDMDHENMFWYRQDPGLGLRLIYFSYDVKMKEKGDIPEGYSVSREKKERFSLILESASTNQTSMYLCASSPPGFAGELFFGEGSRLTVL.

V gene TRBV19 combines with J gene TRBJ2-7, with D unclear. Germline CDR1 and CDR2: LNHDA and SQIVND (reference sequence). The CDR3 has 15 residues. The germline V and J ends were trimmed by 6 bases and 2 bases, with 17 bases remaining between them. The CDR3 region is CASSPVLLLTYEQYF. CDR3 DNA: TGTGCCAGTAGCCCCGTACTTCTCCTAACCTACGAGCAGTACTTC.

This clone was counted a few times. A single base is all that separates this from a far larger clone, so a read error is likely. DNA for the CDR3: TGTTCCAGCAGCGGATACAGGGGGCTGGATTCCTACGAGCAGTACTTC. As protein: CSSSGYRGLDSYEQYF. V is TRBV27 and J is TRBJ2-7; TRBD1 matches at 9 bases. Germline V gene sequence: CDR1 MNHEY, CDR2 SMNVEV (reference sequence). The CDR3 contains 16 residues.

The V call is TRBV29-1, the J call TRBJ2-7; D perhaps matches TRBD1 (6 bases). Germline CDR1 SQVTM, CDR2 ANQGSEA. Trimming cost V 1 base and J 12 bases, with 16 bases left between them. CDR3 size: 12 residues. Written as DNA, the CDR3 is TGCAGCGTTGAAGGGTGGGCAGGGGAGTCGTACTTC. Protein sequence: CSVEGWAGESYF.

A few counts support this clone. This rearrangement joins TRBV4-1 to TRBJ2-7; D is possibly TRBD2 (5 bases). Germline V gene data show CDR1 as MGHRA and CDR2 as YSYEKL. V lost 0 bases to trimming and J lost 2 bases, with 8 bases between them. This CDR3 contains 14 residues. CDR3 loop: CASSQERGPYEQYF. The CDR3, as DNA: TGCGCCAGCAGCCAAGAGCGAGGGCCCTACGAGCAGTACTTC.

The gene calls are TRBV13 and TRBJ2-3, with 13 bases that match TRBD2. Germline CDR1 is PRHDT and CDR2 is FYEKMQ (reference sequence). V shed 3 bases, J shed 1 base, and the junction held 1 base outside the gene matches. There are 16 residues in the CDR3. CDR3 residues: CASSFGLAGGTDTQYF. The CDR3 DNA is TGTGCCAGCAGCTTCGGACTAGCGGGAGGCACAGATACGCAGTATTTT.

The chain links TRBV25-1 to TRBJ1-2; unclear D gene. CDR1 and CDR2 (germline): MGHDK, SYGVNS. V shed 5 bases and J shed 1 base, with 8 bases lying between them. The CDR3 sequence is 13 residues long. The CDR3 nucleotides read TGTGCCAGCAGTTCTTCCCTTAACTATGGCTACACCTTC. It codes for CASSSSLNYGYTF.

This chain uses TRBV4-1 with TRBJ1-2; D gene ambiguous. The V end lost 0 bases, the J end lost 4 bases, and 9 bases lay between the germline ends. CDR3 length equals 14 residues. CDR1 MGHRA and CDR2 YSYEKL come from the germline V gene. This CDR3 reads CASSQDPASYGYTF. In DNA, the CDR3 is TGCGCCAGCAGCCAAGACCCTGCGAGCTATGGCTACACCTTC.

This sequence joins TRBV25-1 and TRBJ2-3; 7 nucleotides match TRBD2. Germline CDR1 reads MGHDK; CDR2 reads SYGVNS. The CDR3 covers 14 residues. V dropped 3 bases and J dropped 4; count of bases not matched to a gene: 4. CDR3 DNA sequence: TGTGCCAGCAGTGAGAGGCTAGCGGCAGATACGCAGTATTTT. Its translation: CASSERLAADTQYF.

The rearrangement joins TRBV27 to TRBJ2-1; D ambiguous. Germline loops: CDR1 MNHEY, CDR2 SMNVEV (reference sequence). Trimming cost V 0 bases and J 0 bases, with 9 bases left between them. This CDR3 has 16 residues. The DNA of the CDR3 is TGTGCCAGCAGTTTATCGGGCCAGAGCTCCTACAATGAGCAGTTCTTC. Translated, it gives CASSLSGQSSYNEQFF.

This clone showed up just a few times. This chain joins TRBV5-1 and TRBJ1-2; a possible D gene is TRBD1 (5 bases). CDR1 and CDR2 (germline): SGHRS, YFSETQ. The CDR3 runs to 14 residues. The V end lost 6 bases, the J end lost 8 bases, and 20 bases lay between the germline ends. The CDR3 sequence: CASKPTGEELGYTF. The CDR3 nucleotides are TGCGCCAGCAAGCCCACAGGTGAGGAGCTGGGCTACACCTTC.

This rearrangement joins TRBV5-1 to TRBJ1-2; 9 nucleotides agree with TRBD1. Germline CDR1 reads SGHRS; CDR2 reads YFSETQ. This CDR3 contains 14 residues. V lost 4 bases and J lost 0; bases outside the gene matches: 1. Here the CDR3 reads CASSRTGANYGYTF. In nucleotides, the CDR3 is TGCGCCAGCAGCCGGACAGGGGCTAACTATGGCTACACCTTC.

This rearrangement joins TRBV5-1 to TRBJ2-3, with TRBD2 as a possible D gene (6 bases). In germline, CDR1 is SGHRS, CDR2 YFSETQ. CDR3 length: 16 residues. Trimming cost V 3 bases and J 2 bases, with 16 bases left between them. The CDR3 DNA follows: TGCGCCAGCAGCTCAGAGACTAGATGGGACACAGATACGCAGTATTTT. This codes for CASSSETRWDTDTQYF.

V gene TRBV27 combines with J gene TRBJ2-2; possibly TRBD2 for D (5 bases). CDR1 is MNHEY, CDR2 SMNVEV, per germline (reference sequence). V shed 10 bases and J shed 7 bases, with 19 bases lying between them. The CDR3 runs to 14 residues. CDR3 sequence reads: CATKSFGESGELFF. The CDR3 nucleotides read TGTGCCACCAAGTCGTTCGGGGAAAGCGGGGAGCTGTTTTTT.

In this sample, this clone turned up a few times. The chain has TRBV6-1 and TRBJ1-1; D might be TRBD1 (5 bases). Germline lookup yields CDR1 MNHNS and CDR2 SASEGT. With 4 bases removed from V and 4 bases from J, the gap between germline ends came to 22 bases. The CDR3 length is 17 residues. The CDR3 region has the DNA TGTGCCAGCAGTGTCCTAGGGAAAGGGGATCTGGGCACTGAAGCTTTCTTT. As protein: CASSVLGKGDLGTEAFF.